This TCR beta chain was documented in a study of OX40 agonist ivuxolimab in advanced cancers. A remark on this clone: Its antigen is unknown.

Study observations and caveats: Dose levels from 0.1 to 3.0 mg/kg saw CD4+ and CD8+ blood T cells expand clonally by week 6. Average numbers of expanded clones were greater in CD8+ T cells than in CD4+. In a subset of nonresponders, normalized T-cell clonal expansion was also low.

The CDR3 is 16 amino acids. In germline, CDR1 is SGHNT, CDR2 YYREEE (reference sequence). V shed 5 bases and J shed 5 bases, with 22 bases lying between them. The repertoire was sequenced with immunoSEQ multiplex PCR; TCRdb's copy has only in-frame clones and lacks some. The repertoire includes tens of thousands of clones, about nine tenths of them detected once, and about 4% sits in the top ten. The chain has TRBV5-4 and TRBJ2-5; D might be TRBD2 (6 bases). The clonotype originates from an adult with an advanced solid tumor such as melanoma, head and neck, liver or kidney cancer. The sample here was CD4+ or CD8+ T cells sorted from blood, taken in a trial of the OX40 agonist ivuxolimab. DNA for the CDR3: TGTGCCAGCAGACCGTCCGGGACTGCCGGGGCGGAGACCCAGTACTTC. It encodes CASRPSGTAGAETQYF.